This T cell receptor beta chain was recovered during a study of Tregs in tolerant kidney transplant recipients. Libraries were prepared by immunoSEQ multiplex PCR; TCRdb keeps only in-frame clonotypes and omits some of them. The profile shows about 55,000 clones, 91% of them singletons. Trimming took 1 base from V and 8 from J; bases not matched to a gene: 2. CDR1 and CDR2 (germline): SGHVS, FNYEAQ. The CDR3 loop spans 13 amino acids. Related graft donors supplied nonmyeloablative bone marrow transplants, and mixed chimerism was transient. The chain carries TRBV7-6 and TRBJ1-1; 9 bases map to TRBD1. The receptor was derived from a human patient who received a combined kidney and bone marrow transplant. The graft donor may be the source of some T cells. This specimen was CD8+ T cells from blood (PBMCs), taken 24 months after the transplant. In nucleotides, the CDR3 is TGTGCCAGCAGCTTAGGGGGGACAGGGGAAGCTTTCTTT. Protein: CASSLGGTGEAFF.